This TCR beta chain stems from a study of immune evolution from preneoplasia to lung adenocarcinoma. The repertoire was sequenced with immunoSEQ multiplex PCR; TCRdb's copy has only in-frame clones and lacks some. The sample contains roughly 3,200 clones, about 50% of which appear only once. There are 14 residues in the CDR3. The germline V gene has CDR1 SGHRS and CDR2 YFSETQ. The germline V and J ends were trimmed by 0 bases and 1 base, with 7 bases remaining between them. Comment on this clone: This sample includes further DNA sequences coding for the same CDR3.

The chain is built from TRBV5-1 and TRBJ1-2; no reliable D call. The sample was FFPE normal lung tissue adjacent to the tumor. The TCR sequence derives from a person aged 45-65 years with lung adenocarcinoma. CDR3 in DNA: TGCGCCAGCAGCTTGGGTGAGAGTAACTATGGCTACACCTTC. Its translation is CASSLGESNYGYTF.